In its sample, the clone carrying this T cell receptor beta chain was seen a few times. Its antigen is not identified. The source of the sample is a study of human T cells and chemical hapten exposure. Study background: Yields of TCR per sample differed, chiefly owing to small differences in pooled library volume.

The V gene end was trimmed by 1 base and the J gene end by 5 bases; junction bases not matched to a gene: 6. This CDR3 region has 15 residues. Time point of the sample: patch test 1, 2 weeks after DPC sensitization. Treatment of the sample: therapeutic diphenylcyclopropenone sensitization with weekly scalp DPC. The template was total RNA from unfractionated whole blood. Study conclusions and caveats: Expanded TCRs were compared with controls, and the expanded TCRs formed significantly more large CDR3 similarity clusters.

Each cDNA molecule in the library carried unique molecular identifiers. MiXCR was run by TCRdb on the RACE reads, yielding one entry per CDR3 protein. The table records some 180,000 distinct CDR3 sequences, around 20% of them present only once. The specimen was whole blood, collected in connection with sensitization to the hapten diphenylcyclopropenone (DPC). The chain is built from TRBV12-3 or TRBV12-4 and TRBJ1-1, with 8 positions matching TRBD1. This TCR was sampled from a woman aged 45-60 years with alopecia areata. Some clones in this sample may be carry-over from other donors' samples. The CDR3 loop reads CASSLGGTGLTEAFF. The CDR3 bases are TGTGCCAGCAGTTTAGGGGGGACAGGTTTAACTGAAGCTTTCTTT.